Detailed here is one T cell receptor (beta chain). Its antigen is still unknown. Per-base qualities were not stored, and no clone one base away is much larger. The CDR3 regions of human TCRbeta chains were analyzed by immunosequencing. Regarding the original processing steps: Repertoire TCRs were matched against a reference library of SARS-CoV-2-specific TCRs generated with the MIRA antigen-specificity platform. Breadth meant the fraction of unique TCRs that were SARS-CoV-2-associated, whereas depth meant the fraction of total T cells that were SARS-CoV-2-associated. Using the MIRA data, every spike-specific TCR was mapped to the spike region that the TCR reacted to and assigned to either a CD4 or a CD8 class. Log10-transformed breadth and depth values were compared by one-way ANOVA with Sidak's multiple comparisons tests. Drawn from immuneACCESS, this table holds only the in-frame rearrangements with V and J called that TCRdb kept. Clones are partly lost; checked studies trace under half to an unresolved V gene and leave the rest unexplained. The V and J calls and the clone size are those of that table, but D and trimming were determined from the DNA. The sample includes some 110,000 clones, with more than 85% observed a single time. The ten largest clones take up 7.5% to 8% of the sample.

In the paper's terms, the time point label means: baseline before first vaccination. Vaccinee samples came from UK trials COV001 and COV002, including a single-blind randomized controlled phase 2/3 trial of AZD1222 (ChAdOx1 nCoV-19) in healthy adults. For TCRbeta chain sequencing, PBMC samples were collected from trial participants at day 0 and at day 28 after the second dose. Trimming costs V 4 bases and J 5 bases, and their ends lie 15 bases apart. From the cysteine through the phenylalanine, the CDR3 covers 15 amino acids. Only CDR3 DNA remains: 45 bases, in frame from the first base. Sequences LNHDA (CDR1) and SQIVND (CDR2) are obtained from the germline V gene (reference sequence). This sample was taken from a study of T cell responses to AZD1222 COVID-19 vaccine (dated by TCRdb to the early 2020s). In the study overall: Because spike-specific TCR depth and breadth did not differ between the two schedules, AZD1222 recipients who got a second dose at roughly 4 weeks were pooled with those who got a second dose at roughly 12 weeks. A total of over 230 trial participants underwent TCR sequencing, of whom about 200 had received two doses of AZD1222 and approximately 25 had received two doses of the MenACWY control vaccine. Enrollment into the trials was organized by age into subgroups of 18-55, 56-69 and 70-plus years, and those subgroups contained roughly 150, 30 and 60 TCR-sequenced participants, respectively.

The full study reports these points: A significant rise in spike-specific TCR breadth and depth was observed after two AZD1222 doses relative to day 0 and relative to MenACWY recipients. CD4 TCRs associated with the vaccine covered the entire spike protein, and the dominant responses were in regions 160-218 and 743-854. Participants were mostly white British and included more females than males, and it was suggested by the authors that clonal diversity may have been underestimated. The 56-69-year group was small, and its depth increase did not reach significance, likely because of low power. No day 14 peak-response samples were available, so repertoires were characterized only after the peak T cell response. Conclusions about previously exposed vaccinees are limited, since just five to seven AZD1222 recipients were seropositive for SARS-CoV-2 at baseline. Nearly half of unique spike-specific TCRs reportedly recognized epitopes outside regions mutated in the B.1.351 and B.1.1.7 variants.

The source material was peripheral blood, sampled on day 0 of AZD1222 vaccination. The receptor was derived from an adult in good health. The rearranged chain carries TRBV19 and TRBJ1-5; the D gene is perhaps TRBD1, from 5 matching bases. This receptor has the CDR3 CASSTIETADQPQHF. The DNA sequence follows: TGTGCCAGTAGTACAATCGAGACAGCAGATCAGCCCCAGCATTTT. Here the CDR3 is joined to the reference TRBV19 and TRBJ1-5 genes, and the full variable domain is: DGGITQSPKYLFRKEGQNVTLSCEQNLNHDAMYWYRQDPGQGLRLIYYSQIVNDFQKGDIAEGYSVSREKKESFPLTVTSAQKNPTAFYLCASSTIETADQPQHFGDGTRLSIL.